These 20 T cell receptor beta chains share one sample of origin, sequenced in a study of T cell responses to AZD1222 COVID-19 vaccine. Measured with immunoSEQ multiplex PCR; TCRdb has only the in-frame clones, and not every one. This table has 130,000 or so clones, 75% to 90% appearing once. The input for sequencing was peripheral blood, taken on day 0 of AZD1222 vaccination. The receptors were sampled from an adult in good health.

This clone came up a few times. This chain links TRBV28 with TRBJ1-5; the D gene is possibly TRBD1 (6 bases). Trimming shortened V by 5 bases and J by 2 bases, and 16 bases separated the two germline ends. CDR1 and CDR2 from the germline V gene are MDHEN and SYDVKM. CDR3 length equals 16 residues. CDR3 DNA: TGTGCCAGCAGTACGGCAGGGGTAGTTGGCAATCAGCCCCAGCATTTT. Protein product: CASSTAGVVGNQPQHF.

This chain joins TRBV25-1 and TRBJ1-6; tentative D call: TRBD1 (6 bases). The CDR3 length is 17 residues. The germline gives CDR1 MGHDK, CDR2 SYGVNS. Trimming removed 1 base from V and 0 bases from J, with 10 bases in between. The CDR3 region is CASSESRGSSYNSPLHF. The CDR3, as DNA: TGTGCCAGCAGTGAATCGAGGGGGAGCTCCTATAATTCACCCCTCCACTTT.

This chain links TRBV21-1 with TRBJ2-1. TRBV21-1 is shown as a pseudogene. The CDR3 covers 11 residues. Here the CDR3 reads CASSKGDEQFF. The CDR3 bases are TGTGCCAGCAGCAAAGGTGATGAGCAGTTCTTC.

The genes are TRBV14 and TRBJ2-1; weak D call: TRBD1 (5 bases). CDR3 length: 16 residues. Trimming removed 1 base at V and 10 bases at J, with 20 bases between. In germline, CDR1 is SGHDN, CDR2 FVKESK. CDR3 sequence: CASSQVEAGRNWEQFF. As DNA, the CDR3 is TGTGCCAGCAGCCAAGTCGAGGCAGGGCGGAATTGGGAGCAGTTCTTC.

V gene TRBV6-5 combines with J gene TRBJ1-2, with D maybe TRBD1 (6 bases). Germline CDR1 reads MNHEY; CDR2 reads SVGAGI. CDR3 size: 15 residues. V was pared by 6 bases and J by 2 bases, with 16 bases between. The CDR3 DNA reads as TGTGCCAGCAGCGACAGGAGACTTTCAAACTATGGCTACACCTTC. Translated: CASSDRRLSNYGYTF.

V gene TRBV27 combines with J gene TRBJ2-5, with D possibly TRBD2 on 5 matching bases. The CDR3 spans 14 residues. The V end was cut by 4 bases, the J end by 4 bases, with 13 bases between. CDR1 and CDR2 (germline): MNHEY, SMNVEV (reference sequence). The CDR3 DNA reads TGTGCCAGCAGTTCCCGACCCCGGGGAGAGACCCAGTACTTC. This codes for CASSSRPRGETQYF.

The chain carries TRBV18 and TRBJ1-2; D uncertain. Germline CDR1 and CDR2: KGHSH and LQKENI. Trimming left V 6 bases short and J 4 bases short, with 15 bases between. The CDR3 spans 14 residues. The CDR3 nucleotides are TGTGCCAGCTCCCACGATACGGGGTCCTATGGCTACACCTTC. It specifies CASSHDTGSYGYTF.

The chain employs TRBV11-2 and TRBJ1-1; tentative D call: TRBD1 (6 bases). CDR1 and CDR2 from the germline V gene are SGHAT and FQNNGV. The CDR3 has 14 amino acids. Deletions cut 4 bases from V and 4 bases from J, with 13 bases between. The DNA of the CDR3 is TGTGCCAGCAGCTCAGGGGCGGATATCACTGAAGCTTTCTTT. The encoded protein is CASSSGADITEAFF.

The chain uses TRBV3-1 (or the pseudogene TRBV3-2) and TRBJ1-3; no definite D call. CDR3 length: 16 amino acids. Germline CDR1 reads LGHDT; CDR2 reads YNNKEL (reference sequence). V lost 1 base, J lost 4 bases, and 14 bases lay in between. CDR3 amino acids: CASSQGPTGMGNTIYF. The CDR3, as DNA: TGTGCCAGCAGCCAAGGCCCGACGGGGATGGGAAACACCATATATTTT.

The chain recombines TRBV4-2 with TRBJ1-2, with 9 bases identical to TRBD1. The CDR3 is 15 residues long. From germline, CDR1 is LGHNA and CDR2 YNFKEQ. Trimming at V came to 4 bases and at J to 4 bases, leaving 7 bases not matched to a gene. The CDR3 region has the DNA TGTGCCAGCAGCCCCACAGGGGGCGAGGGCTATGGCTACACCTTC. As protein: CASSPTGGEGYGYTF.

The rearrangement uses TRBV6-5 and TRBJ1-4; 8 positions match TRBD1. V trimming: 8 bases; J trimming: 8 bases; junction bases outside the gene matches: 13. The CDR3 runs 15 residues. Germline V CDR1 and CDR2: MNHEY, SVGAGI. CDR3 residues: CASQGQAAGWEKLFF. The CDR3 bases are TGTGCCAGCCAGGGACAGGCAGCTGGATGGGAAAAACTGTTTTTT.

This sequence joins TRBV9 and TRBJ2-7; 9 nucleotides align to TRBD1. Germline V CDR1 and CDR2: SGDLS, YYNGEE. With V trimmed by 4 bases and J by 2 bases, 1 base remained unmatched. The CDR3 totals 13 residues. The CDR3, as DNA: TGTGCCAGCAGCACAGGGGGCCCCTACGAGCAGTACTTC. Amino acid sequence: CASSTGGPYEQYF. Full variable domain (missing parts from reference TRBV9 and TRBJ2-7): DSGVTQTPKHLITATGQRVTLRCSPRSGDLSVYWYQQSLDQGLQFLIQYYNGEERAKGNILERFSAQQFPDLHSELNLSSLELGDSALYFCASSTGGPYEQYFGPGTRLTVT.

This clone came up once. The rearrangement uses TRBV19 and TRBJ1-2; TRBD1 might be the D (5 bases). Trimming removed 4 bases from V and 7 bases from J, with 22 bases in between. Per germline, CDR1 LNHDA and CDR2 SQIVND (reference sequence). The CDR3 totals 16 residues. This CDR3 reads CASSTARPGTPRGYTF. The CDR3, as DNA: TGTGCCAGTAGTACAGCGAGGCCCGGGACCCCCCGTGGCTACACCTTC. The variable domain in full, completed from reference TRBV19 and TRBJ1-2, reads DGGITQSPKYLFRKEGQNVTLSCEQNLNHDAMYWYRQDPGQGLRLIYYSQIVNDFQKGDIAEGYSVSREKKESFPLTVTSAQKNPTAFYLCASSTARPGTPRGYTFGSGTRLTVV.

The chain links TRBV5-1 to TRBJ2-2; D could derive from TRBD1 or TRBD2 (5 bases each). The CDR3 is made up of 15 amino acids. Per the germline V gene, CDR1 is SGHRS and CDR2 is YFSETQ. Deletions cut 5 bases from V and 7 bases from J, with 18 bases between. CDR3 DNA: TGCGCCAGCAGACGCGACAGCGGATTGCTCGGGGAGCTGTTTTTT. It yields the protein CASRRDSGLLGELFF. The variable domain in full, with the rest retrieved from reference TRBV5-1 and TRBJ2-2, is KAGVTQTPRYLIKTRGQQVTLSCSPISGHRSVSWYQQTPGQGLQFLFEYFSETQRNKGNFPGRFSGRQFSNSRSEMNVSTLELGDSALYLCASRRDSGLLGELFFGEGSRLTVL.

The chain joins TRBV4-1 to TRBJ1-3; D is possibly TRBD1 (6 bases). The germline CDR1 and CDR2 sequences are MGHRA and YSYEKL. Trimming left V 4 bases short and J 2 bases short, with 15 bases between. The CDR3 has 16 amino acids. CDR3 sequence (DNA): TGCGCCAGCAGCCCGGACAGCCAGGGGACTGGAAACACCATATATTTT. Translation gives CASSPDSQGTGNTIYF.

The chain has TRBV3-1 (or the pseudogene TRBV3-2) and TRBJ2-2, with 8 bases identical to TRBD1. The V and J ends lost 4 bases and 4 bases, in that order; junction bases with no gene match: 5. Germline assignment: CDR1 LGHDT and CDR2 YNNKEL (reference sequence). CDR3 size: 15 residues. The CDR3 protein is CASSPGTGPTGELFF. CDR3 bases: TGTGCCAGCAGCCCTGGGACAGGACCCACCGGGGAGCTGTTTTTT.

The chain couples TRBV6-5 to TRBJ2-3; a possible D gene is TRBD2 (5 bases). The CDR3 spans 15 residues. Germline CDR1 and CDR2: MNHEY and SVGAGI. V was trimmed by 0 bases and J by 6 bases, leaving 13 bases between them. The CDR3 protein is CASSYSPTQRDTQYF. The CDR3 region has the DNA TGTGCCAGCAGTTACTCCCCAACTCAGCGGGATACGCAGTATTTT.

This chain connects TRBV21-1 to TRBJ1-2. TRBV21-1 is a recognized pseudogene. The CDR3 loop spans 15 amino acids. In DNA form, the CDR3 reads TGTGCCAGCAGCGGCCCCTTCTCATACTCGGAGGGCTACACCTTC. The encoded protein is CASSGPFSYSEGYTF.

This chain connects TRBV19 to TRBJ1-3; a possible D gene is TRBD1 (5 bases). Germline CDR1 and CDR2: LNHDA and SQIVND (reference sequence). The CDR3 spans 19 residues. Between the trimmed V and J ends, which lost 6 bases and 0 bases, there was a span of 24 bases. In DNA, the CDR3 is TGTGCCAGTAGCCCGCGGAGGGGAGGGAATTCTTTCTCTGGAAACACCATATATTTT. It translates to CASSPRRGGNSFSGNTIYF.

The chain carries TRBV25-1 and TRBJ1-2; TRBD1 agrees at 8 bases. Germline CDR1 and CDR2: MGHDK and SYGVNS. Germline trimming cut 3 bases from V and 5 bases from J; bases unmatched to any gene: 5. CDR3 length equals 14 residues. CDR3 bases: TGTGCCAGCAGTGACCCGGGACAGGAGTATGGCTACACCTTC. Protein product: CASSDPGQEYGYTF.